This T cell receptor beta chain was obtained from a study of shared clonotypes between healthy human individuals. For the study at large: Researchers assigned three CD4 naive, three CD4 memory, two CD8 naive and one CD8 memory plate to each donor. Notes on the study in general: An effect of sequencing depth on clonotype sharing among donors was expected.

As to this clone: Antigen: not known.

Germline V gene lookup returns CDR1 SGDLS and CDR2 YYNGEE. Trimming cost V 2 bases and J 0 bases, with 16 bases left between them. CDR3 length: 17 residues. Sequencing was performed with immunoSEQ multiplex PCR; in TCRdb, only in-frame clones are kept and a portion is missing. Among around 300,000 clones listed, roughly 91% were seen once. Sequencing input: memory CD8+ T cells sorted from blood. The subset was: CD45RO+ cells pooled with CCR7-negative TemRA cells. This TCR was sampled from a man younger than 35 in good health. The V and J genes are TRBV9 and TRBJ2-3; a possible D gene is TRBD2 (6 bases). The CDR3 region has the DNA TGTGCCAGCAGCGTCTACGGTGGGAGGTCTAGCACAGATACGCAGTATTTT. Encoded protein: CASSVYGGRSSTDTQYF.